The rows below give T cell receptor beta chains drawn from one sample of a study of radiotherapy plus CTLA-4 blockade in lung cancer. Data came from immunoSEQ multiplex PCR; TCRdb stores just in-frame clones and leaves some out. The sample holds approximately 100,000 clones; about 81% are singletons and the top ten take around 3.6%. The material sequenced was peripheral blood, taken from a patient treated with radiotherapy plus ipilimumab. Receptors originate from a human donor with non-small cell lung cancer who had a partial response to radiotherapy plus ipilimumab. The CDR3 runs from the conserved cysteine through the conserved F or W. Fields, in order: J gene, D gene, V gene, clone size, CDR3 DNA, CDR3 protein. The D gene is left open where the match is weak. Part of the rows lack a size; the others show once, few, many or a class for expanded clones.

TRBJ1-2	TRBD1	TRBV27	.	TGTGCCAGCCGGATGACAGGGCCATATGGCTACACCTTC	CASRMTGPYGYTF
TRBJ2-7	.	TRBV29-1	.	TGCAGCGTTACGGCTGGGGGGTCCCCTGGCTACGAGCAGTACTTC	CSVTAGGSPGYEQYF
TRBJ2-7	TRBD1	TRBV18	.	TGTGCCAGCTCGCCCGATGGACAGGGGCTTTACGAGCAGTACTTC	CASSPDGQGLYEQYF
TRBJ2-3	.	TRBV19	.	TGTGCCAGTAGTCCCCGACAGCGATACACAGATACGCAGTATTTT	CASSPRQRYTDTQYF
TRBJ2-5	.	TRBV10-2	.	TGCGCCAGCACCCCCGACCCGGGAGAGACCCAGTACTTC	CASTPDPGETQYF
TRBJ2-7	TRBD2	TRBV2	.	TGTGCCAGCAGTGAACTAGGGATAGCGGGACCCTACGAGCAGTACTTC	CASSELGIAGPYEQYF
TRBJ1-4	TRBD1	TRBV28	.	TGTGCCAGCAGTTTATCGGGCCACAGGGGTACTAATGAAAAACTGTTTTTT	CASSLSGHRGTNEKLFF
TRBJ2-7	TRBD1	TRBV28	.	TGTGCCAGCAGTGCAGACAGGGGAGGTTACGAGCAGTACTTC	CASSADRGGYEQYF
TRBJ2-2	.	TRBV29-1	.	TGCAGCGTGATGGACGGTAGCGGCGGGGAGCTGTTTTTT	CSVMDGSGGELFF
TRBJ2-7	TRBD2	TRBV7-2	.	TGTGCCAGCAGCATCCCTAGCGGGAGCTACGAGCAGTACTTC	CASSIPSGSYEQYF
TRBJ1-5	.	TRBV19	.	TGTGCCAGTAGTATATTCGATCAGCCCCAGCATTTT	CASSIFDQPQHF
TRBJ2-3	TRBD2	TRBV7-9	.	TGTGCCAGCAGCCCCAGGACTAGCGGCCAGGGCGCAGATACGCAGTATTTT	CASSPRTSGQGADTQYF
TRBJ1-6	TRBD1	TRBV27	.	TGTGCCAGCAGTGACAGGGGGCGGGAGTCACCCCTCCACTTT	CASSDRGRESPLHF
TRBJ1-5	TRBD1	TRBV19	.	TGTGCCAGTAGTTCCTTGATTTCGGGACAGGTGCCTCAGCCCCAGCATTTT	CASSSLISGQVPQPQHF
TRBJ2-1	TRBD2	TRBV5-1	.	TGCGCCAGCAGCTTAGGACTAGCGGGATACAATGAGCAGTTCTTC	CASSLGLAGYNEQFF
TRBJ2-1	TRBD1	TRBV7-3	.	TGTGCCAGCAGCACCCGAGCCGGGACAGGCAACTCCTACAATGAGCAGTTCTTC	CASSTRAGTGNSYNEQFF
TRBJ1-1	.	TRBV6-6	.	TGTGCCAGCAGTTACAGCTGGGGGCGAGACACTGAAGCTTTCTTT	CASSYSWGRDTEAFF
TRBJ2-2	.	TRBV19	.	TGTGCCAGTAGTCCTCCTCGGGTCCTGACCGGGGAGCTGTTTTTT	CASSPPRVLTGELFF
TRBJ2-5	.	TRBV18	.	TGTGCCAGCTCACCGCCTAGATCGGCCGAGACCCAGTACTTC	CASSPPRSAETQYF
TRBJ2-1	.	TRBV25-1	.	TGTGCCAGCAGCCGTAGTGATGAGCAGTTCTTC	CASSRSDEQFF
TRBJ2-3	.	TRBV13	.	TGTGCCAGCAGCTTAGTAGGGGGAAGCACAGATACGCAGTATTTT	CASSLVGGSTDTQYF
TRBJ2-7	.	TRBV28	.	TGTGCCACAAGTGGCGGCCGCTACGAGCAGTACTTC	CATSGGRYEQYF
TRBJ2-1	TRBD1	TRBV18	few	TGTGCCAGCTCGCGAACCGGGACAGGGCCAAACAATGAGCAGTTCTTC	CASSRTGTGPNNEQFF
TRBJ1-4	.	TRBV7-2	.	TGTGCCAGCAGTTCGAGGAGGGTTGGTAATGAAAAACTGTTTTTT	CASSSRRVGNEKLFF
TRBJ2-4	TRBD1	TRBV7-3	few	TGTGCCAGCAGCTTAGGGACAGGGGGCAGGAACATTCAGTACTTC	CASSLGTGGRNIQYF
TRBJ1-6	.	TRBV30	.	TGTGCCTGGAGTGTACGCAGTAATTCACCCCTCCACTTT	CAWSVRSNSPLHF
TRBJ2-7	.	TRBV11-2	.	TGTGCCAGCAGCTTAGGCGGGGCAGGGAACGAGCAGTACTTC	CASSLGGAGNEQYF
TRBJ2-1	TRBD2	TRBV19	.	TGTGCCAGTAGTTCTCGACTAGCGGGAGCCTACAATGAGCAGTTCTTC	CASSSRLAGAYNEQFF
TRBJ2-1	TRBD2	TRBV14	.	TGTGCCAGCAGCCGAGAAGAGACTAGCGGAGGACTCAATGAGCAGTTCTTC	CASSREETSGGLNEQFF
TRBJ2-5	TRBD2	TRBV5-8	.	TGTGCCAGCAGCTTGGAGTTGGCTAGCGGAGAAGAGACCCAGTACTTC	CASSLELASGEETQYF
TRBJ1-2	TRBD1	TRBV9	.	TGTGCCAGCAGTGGGGACAGGAGTTATGGCTACACCTTC	CASSGDRSYGYTF
TRBJ2-5	.	TRBV29-1	.	TGCAGCGCCTCAGGGGCCCAAGAGACCCAGTACTTC	CSASGAQETQYF
TRBJ1-2	TRBD1	TRBV28	.	TGTGCCAGCAGTCTCCCCCAGGGGGGACCGAACTATGGCTACACCTTC	CASSLPQGGPNYGYTF
TRBJ2-7	TRBD1	TRBV28	.	TGTGCCAGCACGGGGACAGGCAGAACTTACGAGCAGTACTTC	CASTGTGRTYEQYF
TRBJ1-2	TRBD1	TRBV5-1	once	TGCGCCAGCAGCTTGGAGCAGGGGGCGACTGGCTACACCTTC	CASSLEQGATGYTF
TRBJ1-2	.	TRBV6-5	.	TGTGCCAGCAGTTCCGAGGGGGGGACCCACTATGGCTACACCTTC	CASSSEGGTHYGYTF
TRBJ1-4	.	TRBV7-2	.	TGTGCCAGCAGCTTAGACGGGAAGGAGACTAATGAAAAACTGTTTTTT	CASSLDGKETNEKLFF